This T cell receptor beta chain was retrieved from a study of T cells in pancreatic ductal adenocarcinoma. Germline values: CDR1 LNHDA, CDR2 SQIVND (reference sequence). V lost 9 bases and J 2 bases, leaving 13 bases between the germline ends. This CDR3 is built from 13 residues. Sequencing used immunoSEQ multiplex PCR; TCRdb keeps in-frame clones, though not all of them. Among about 100,000 clones listed, nearly 95% were seen once. In regard to this clone: Antigen specificity is unknown.

Study-wide results and limits: No significant tumor-blood clonality difference; means were about 0.11 and 0.072. Tumors hold more CD45RO+ effector T cells, which may bias toward lower diversity. Blood had more productive templates and roughly 7.5-fold more unique clonotypes than tumor. The resected pancreatic cancer cohort was biased toward the minority with early-stage disease.

Surgery without prior neoadjuvant therapy was the treatment of the selected pancreatic ductal adenocarcinoma patients. This chain connects TRBV19 to TRBJ2-5; D not resolved. The sequence came from a human donor with pancreatic ductal adenocarcinoma. Material: PBMCs. The CDR3 protein is CASRSGLQETQYF. The CDR3 coding sequence is TGTGCCAGCAGATCCGGGTTGCAAGAGACCCAGTACTTC.